This TCR beta chain was recorded in a study of human T cells and chemical hapten exposure. This clonotype was detected ten times or more. The time point here: patch test 2, 6 weeks after DPC sensitization. Treatment given: therapeutic diphenylcyclopropenone sensitization with weekly scalp DPC. Trimming cost V 3 bases and J 5 bases, with 13 bases left between them. CDR1 and CDR2 from the germline V gene are SGHTA and FQGNSA. This CDR3 is built from 14 residues. In the library, unique molecular identifiers were attached to individual cDNA molecules. From the RACE reads, TCRdb called clonotypes with MiXCR, one entry per CDR3 protein. The repertoire holds about 350,000 distinct CDR3 sequences, about 6.3% seen once, with less than 6.5% in the top ten.

The receptor's source is a woman between 18 and 29 years old with alopecia areata. Some clones in this sample may be carry-over from other donors' samples. Material: whole blood, obtained in connection with sensitization to the hapten diphenylcyclopropenone (DPC). The chain couples TRBV7-2 to TRBJ1-1; tentative D call: TRBD1 (6 bases). CDR3 sequence: CASSFPGARTEAFF. CDR3 coding DNA: TGTGCCAGCAGCTTTCCGGGGGCGAGGACTGAAGCTTTCTTT. The whole variable domain, remainder taken from reference TRBV7-2 and TRBJ1-1, is GAGVSQSPSNKVTEKGKDVELRCDPISGHTALYWYRQSLGQGLEFLIYFQGNSAPDKSGLPSDRFSAERTGGSVSTLTIQRTQQEDSAVYLCASSFPGARTEAFFGQGTRLTVV.